The 3 T cell receptor beta chains in this list originate from one sample, sequenced in a study of post-analysis software for immune sequencing data. Study-level findings and limits: Patients carried four or five TRBV segments more frequently than controls did, and TRBV5-6, TRBV5-1 and TRBV20-1 were among them.

Researchers reported that TCR beta cDNA libraries carried unique molecular identifiers. One entry per CDR3 protein, called by TCRdb with MiXCR from the PCR reads. The repertoire holds about 200,000 distinct CDR3 sequences, with 25% to 35% as singletons. No antigen has been assigned to these receptors. Sequenced sample: blood. The receptor source for this set is a girl aged 2 to 17 with multiple sclerosis.

As for this clonotype: A read error may explain this, as a much larger clone is one base away. The chain carries TRBV15 and TRBJ2-1; 11 bases align to TRBD2. The CDR3 loop spans 20 amino acids. Germline V gene sequence: CDR1 LNHNV, CDR2 YYDKDF (reference sequence). With V trimmed by 1 base and J by 7 bases, 18 bases remained unmatched. CDR3 nucleotide sequence: TGTGCCACCAGCAGAGTGGTAACTAGCGGGAGTCGCGGGGGAAGAAATGAGCAGTTCTTC. This codes for CATSRVVTSGSRGGRNEQFF.

This clonotype has a count of ten or more. V is TRBV6-5 and J is TRBJ1-1, with D unresolved. The V gene's germline CDR1 is MNHEY and CDR2 SVGAGI. V lost 2 bases, J lost 1 base, and 11 bases lay in between. The CDR3 runs to 15 residues. CDR3 amino acids: CASSYEARRNTEAFF. CDR3 sequence (DNA): TGTGCCAGCAGTTACGAAGCCAGGAGGAACACTGAAGCTTTCTTT.

This clonotype was seen ten or more times. The J gene is TRBJ2-7, the V gene TRBV10-1; D is perhaps TRBD1 (5 bases). Germline-derived CDR1 and CDR2 are WNHNN and SYGVQD (reference sequence). The CDR3 extends over 13 amino acids. V was shortened by 2 bases and J by 4 bases, with 9 bases between the two germline ends. CDR3 DNA: TGCGCCAGCAGTGAGACAGGAAGGTACGAGCAGTACTTC. Translating it yields CASSETGRYEQYF.